Below are 25 T cell receptor beta chains sequenced from a single sample in a study of spatial heterogeneity in lung cancer. Stated time point: sample taken at primary tumor resection. In each case, whole RNA from tumor, nontumor lung or frozen PBMC was sequenced unsorted. TCRdb itself ran the 5' RACE reads through MiXCR, one entry per CDR3 protein. The sample consists of roughly 28,000 distinct CDR3 sequences, more than 8% of them appearing once. Specimen: PBMCs, collected at surgery. Receptors were obtained from a female donor with early-stage non-small cell lung cancer.

Only a few counts were recorded for this clonotype. V usage is TRBV20-1 and J usage is TRBJ1-6, with 10 bases aligning to TRBD1. The CDR3 length is 15 residues. Germline-derived CDR1 and CDR2 are DFQATT and SNEGSKA (reference sequence). V was clipped by 6 bases and J by 6 bases; unmatched bases: 8. The CDR3 coding sequence is TGCAGTGCCCCGACAGGGGGCGAAAGTAATTCACCCCTCCACTTT. It yields the protein CSAPTGGESNSPLHF.

In its sample, this clonotype was seen a few times. The V and J genes are TRBV12-3 or TRBV12-4 and TRBJ2-1; unclear D gene. There are 13 residues in the CDR3. V was shortened by 6 bases and J by 2 bases, with 8 bases between the two germline ends. The CDR3 region has the DNA TGTGCCAGCAGCCCTCAAACCTACAATGAGCAGTTCTTC. It encodes CASSPQTYNEQFF.

This clonotype has a single count. A read error may explain this, as a much larger clone is one base away. The CDR3 region has the DNA TGCAGTGCTACTATCATTTACGAGCGGTACTTC. This translates into CSATIIYERYF. The V call is TRBV20-1, the J call TRBJ2-7; unclear D gene. Germline V gene lookup returns CDR1 DFQATT and CDR2 SNEGSKA (reference sequence). This CDR3 has 11 amino acids.

This clonotype was observed a handful of times. V and J are TRBV28 and TRBJ2-1; D is uncertain. Germline V gene sequence: CDR1 MDHEN, CDR2 SYDVKM. The CDR3 consists of 14 residues. The germline V and J ends were trimmed by 5 bases and 6 bases, with 14 bases remaining between them. CDR3 sequence: CASSVPEQRNEQFF. Written as DNA, the CDR3 is TGTGCCAGCAGTGTACCGGAACAGCGCAATGAGCAGTTCTTC.

At least ten counts were recorded for this clonotype. This chain uses TRBV7-9 with TRBJ1-4, with a possible D match to TRBD1 (5 bases). This CDR3 has 15 residues. V was shortened by 2 bases and J by 4 bases, with 11 bases between the two germline ends. Germline values: CDR1 SEHNR, CDR2 FQNEAQ (reference sequence). The CDR3 nucleotides read TGTGCCAGCAGCTTAACGACAGTTAATAATGAAAAACTGTTTTTT. Encoded protein: CASSLTTVNNEKLFF. Based on the CDR3 plus reference TRBV7-9 and TRBJ1-4, the full variable domain is DTGVSQNPRHKITKRGQNVTFRCDPISEHNRLYWYRQTLGQGPEFLTYFQNEAQLEKSRLLSDRFSAERPKGSFSTLEIQRTEQGDSAMYLCASSLTTVNNEKLFFGSGTQLSVL.

This clonotype was seen ten or more times. V usage is TRBV20-1 and J usage is TRBJ1-2; D perhaps matches TRBD1 (5 bases). This CDR3 is built from 13 residues. The germline V gene encodes CDR1 DFQATT and CDR2 SNEGSKA (reference sequence). Trimming removed 4 bases at V and 6 bases at J, with 15 bases between. The DNA for the CDR3 is TGCAGTGCTAAAAAGACAGTTTATAATGGCTACACCTTC. Protein: CSAKKTVYNGYTF.

This clonotype has a count of ten or more. The chain is built from TRBV14 and TRBJ1-1; D is unclear. V was trimmed by 3 bases and J by 2 bases, leaving 7 bases between them. In germline, CDR1 is SGHDN, CDR2 FVKESK. The CDR3 is 13 amino acids. CDR3 residues: CASSQDFNTEAFF. In DNA, the CDR3 is TGTGCCAGCAGCCAGGACTTTAACACTGAAGCTTTCTTT.

Ten or more counts support this clonotype. This chain joins TRBV7-2 and TRBJ1-2, with D hard to call. The germline gives CDR1 SGHTA, CDR2 FQGNSA. The CDR3 covers 11 residues. The V end was cut by 3 bases, the J end by 4 bases, with 3 bases between. DNA for the CDR3: TGTGCCAGCAGCTTCGTCTATGGCTACACCTTC. Translated, it gives CASSFVYGYTF.

At least ten counts were recorded for this clonotype. V and J are TRBV28 and TRBJ2-1; no clear D gene. The V end was cut by 8 bases, the J end by 6 bases, with 8 bases between. Germline CDR1 and CDR2: MDHEN and SYDVKM. The CDR3 extends over 11 amino acids. In DNA, the CDR3 is TGTGCCAGCGGCCAGAGCAATGAGCAGTTCTTC. This gives the protein CASGQSNEQFF.

In its sample, this clonotype was seen many times. This rearrangement joins TRBV7-3 to TRBJ2-6; D possibly uses TRBD1 or TRBD2 (5 bases each). Germline assignment: CDR1 SGHTA and CDR2 FQGTGA. With 6 bases removed from V and 0 bases from J, the gap between germline ends came to 15 bases. This CDR3 is 17 amino acids long. The CDR3 nucleotides read TGTGCCAGCAGTCGAAGGACACTAGACTCTGGGGCCAACGTCCTGACTTTC. Residues: CASSRRTLDSGANVLTF.

This clonotype has ten or more counts. The chain uses TRBV27 and TRBJ2-3; D not resolved. From germline, CDR1 is MNHEY and CDR2 SMNVEV (reference sequence). V was clipped by 0 bases and J by 2 bases, with 6 bases between them. The CDR3 is made up of 14 amino acids. CDR3 DNA sequence: TGTGCCAGCAGTTTATCAGCCGCCACAGATACGCAGTATTTT. It codes for CASSLSAATDTQYF.

This clonotype occurred many times. This sequence joins TRBV28 and TRBJ1-1; D may be TRBD1 (5 bases). The germline V gene has CDR1 MDHEN and CDR2 SYDVKM. With 7 bases removed from V and 7 bases from J, the gap between germline ends came to 19 bases. The CDR3 sequence is 14 residues long. The CDR3 region has the DNA TGTGCCAGCACCCTTTACGGGAGGGGCGATGAAGCTTTCTTT. Its translation: CASTLYGRGDEAFF. The variable domain in full, completed from reference TRBV28 and TRBJ1-1, reads DVKVTQSSRYLVKRTGEKVFLECVQDMDHENMFWYRQDPGLGLRLIYFSYDVKMKEKGDIPEGYSVSREKKERFSLILESASTNQTSMYLCASTLYGRGDEAFFGQGTRLTVV.

Many counts were recorded for this clonotype. One junction end does not reproduce the germline sequence, and a read error may be involved. The V gene is TRBV2, the J gene TRBJ1-2; D unresolved. The CDR3 totals 12 residues. The germline gives CDR1 SNHLY, CDR2 FYNNEI. Here the CDR3 DNA reads TGTGCCAGCAGCGAAGCTAACTATGGCTACACCTTC. It encodes CASSEANYGYTF.

There are many counts of this clonotype. The chain is built from TRBV12-3 or TRBV12-4 and TRBJ2-1; 9 bases line up with TRBD1. The CDR3 is 14 residues long. Unmatched junction bases numbered 11, after V lost 6 bases and J lost 11 bases. The CDR3 is CASSRTGVRTQQFF. CDR3 nucleotides: TGTGCCAGCAGCCGGACAGGGGTACGGACACAGCAGTTCTTC.

Ten or more counts support this clonotype. The rearrangement links TRBV18 to TRBJ2-1; D not resolved. CDR3 length: 13 residues. Per germline, CDR1 KGHSH and CDR2 LQKENI. Trimming took 6 bases from V and 7 from J, leaving 13 bases between them. Written as DNA, the CDR3 is TGTGCCAGCTCTGGTTTTGACGGAAATGAGCAGTTCTTC. This encodes CASSGFDGNEQFF.

This clonotype was recorded at least ten times. The genes are TRBV7-8 and TRBJ2-7; 8 nucleotides align to TRBD2. The CDR3 covers 18 residues. The junction had 15 bases not matched to a gene; V was cut back by 2 bases and J by 3 bases. The germline CDR1 and CDR2 sequences are SGHVS and FQNEAQ. CDR3 residues: CASSLLINIAGLSYEQYF. The CDR3 region has the DNA TGTGCCAGCAGCTTATTGATCAATATAGCGGGATTGAGCTACGAGCAGTACTTC.

The table lists this clonotype with many counts. The chain has TRBV11-2 and TRBJ2-2; D is unresolved. The length of the CDR3 is 15 residues. Germline CDR1 is SGHAT and CDR2 is FQNNGV. V lost 4 bases and J 4 bases, leaving 13 bases between the germline ends. As DNA, the CDR3 is TGTGCCAGCAGCTCCCCCCGCAGGTCCACCGGGGAGCTGTTTTTT. Amino acids: CASSSPRRSTGELFF.

Many counts were recorded for this clonotype. The chain carries TRBV28 and TRBJ2-7; 13 bases agree with TRBD2. Per the germline V gene, CDR1 is MDHEN and CDR2 is SYDVKM. The V segment lost 6 bases and the J segment 5 bases; nucleotides outside the gene matches: 16. The CDR3 runs 18 residues. CDR3 DNA sequence: TGTGCCAGCAGGCAATCCTTTCGGACTAGCGGGGGCTTGGACGAGCAGTACTTC. It is translated as CASRQSFRTSGGLDEQYF.

This clonotype came up many times. The rearrangement joins TRBV4-2 to TRBJ2-1; 13 bases align to TRBD2. The CDR3 loop spans 16 amino acids. Per the germline V gene, CDR1 is LGHNA and CDR2 is YNFKEQ. Unmatched junction bases numbered 3, after V lost 1 base and J lost 6 bases. The CDR3 DNA sequence: TGTGCCAGCAGCCAAGCAGGACTAGCGGGAGTCAATGAGCAGTTCTTC. Translating gives CASSQAGLAGVNEQFF.

This clonotype was recorded at least ten times. The CDR3 here is CASSLDGQKYEKLFF. CDR3 bases: TGTGCCAGCAGCTTAGATGGGCAGAAGTATGAAAAACTGTTTTTT. The rearrangement links TRBV7-2 to TRBJ1-4, with no clear D. With 1 base removed from V and 6 bases from J, the gap between germline ends came to 12 bases. The CDR3 is 15 amino acids. CDR1 is SGHTA and CDR2 is FQGNSA in the germline V gene.

This clonotype was observed at least ten times. The chain has TRBV29-1 and TRBJ1-1; no firm D call. In germline, CDR1 is SQVTM, CDR2 ANQGSEA. V shed 7 bases and J shed 8 bases, with 11 bases lying between them. There are 10 residues in the CDR3. The CDR3 coding sequence is TGCAGCGGGGAATGGGGAGAAGCTTTCTTT. It yields the protein CSGEWGEAFF.

This clonotype has at least ten counts. The chain recombines TRBV6-1 with TRBJ2-3, with D perhaps matching TRBD1 (6 bases). CDR1 MNHNS and CDR2 SASEGT come from the germline V gene. The CDR3 loop spans 14 amino acids. Trimming cost V 5 bases and J 1 base, with 10 bases left between them. The CDR3: CASSPRQGTDTQYF. In DNA, the CDR3 is TGTGCCAGCAGTCCCAGACAGGGCACAGATACGCAGTATTTT.

V gene TRBV2 combines with J gene TRBJ1-4; D perhaps matches TRBD1 (5 bases). Per the germline V gene, CDR1 is SNHLY and CDR2 is FYNNEI. Trimming left V 8 bases short and J 3 bases short, with 16 bases between. The CDR3 consists of 15 residues. This CDR3 reads CASGRRGAPNEKLFF. For the CDR3, the DNA is TGTGCCAGCGGACGAAGGGGTGCTCCTAATGAAAAACTGTTTTTT.

This clonotype was seen at least ten times. The V gene is TRBV11-2, the J gene TRBJ2-5, with D perhaps TRBD2 (6 bases). The CDR3 sequence is 13 residues long. Germline lookup yields CDR1 SGHAT and CDR2 FQNNGV. Trimming took off 0 bases at V and 11 bases at J, with 13 bases between the two ends. CDR3 residues: CASSLDAGRSQYF. As DNA, the CDR3 is TGTGCCAGCAGCTTAGATGCGGGAAGAAGTCAGTACTTC.

This clonotype occurred many times. V and J are TRBV7-9 and TRBJ2-1; TRBD2 matches at 11 bases. Germline V gene sequence: CDR1 SEHNR, CDR2 FQNEAQ (reference sequence). The CDR3 has 17 residues. With 5 bases clipped from V and 6 bases from J, the junction kept 12 bases outside the gene matches. DNA for the CDR3: TGTGCCAGCAGCGCAACGCCCGGGACTAGCGGATTCAATGAGCAGTTCTTC. Residues: CASSATPGTSGFNEQFF.